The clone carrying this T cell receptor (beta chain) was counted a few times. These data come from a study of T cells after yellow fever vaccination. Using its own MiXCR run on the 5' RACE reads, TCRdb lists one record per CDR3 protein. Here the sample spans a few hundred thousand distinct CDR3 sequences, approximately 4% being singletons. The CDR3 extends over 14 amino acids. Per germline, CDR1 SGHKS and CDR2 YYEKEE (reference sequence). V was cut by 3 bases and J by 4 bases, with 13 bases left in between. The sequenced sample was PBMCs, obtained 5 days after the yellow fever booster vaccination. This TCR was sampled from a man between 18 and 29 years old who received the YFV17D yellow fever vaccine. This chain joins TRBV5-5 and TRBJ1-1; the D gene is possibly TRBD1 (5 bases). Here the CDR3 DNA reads TGTGCCAGCAGCTACACCATCGGGGGCACTGAAGCTTTCTTT. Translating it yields CASSYTIGGTEAFF.